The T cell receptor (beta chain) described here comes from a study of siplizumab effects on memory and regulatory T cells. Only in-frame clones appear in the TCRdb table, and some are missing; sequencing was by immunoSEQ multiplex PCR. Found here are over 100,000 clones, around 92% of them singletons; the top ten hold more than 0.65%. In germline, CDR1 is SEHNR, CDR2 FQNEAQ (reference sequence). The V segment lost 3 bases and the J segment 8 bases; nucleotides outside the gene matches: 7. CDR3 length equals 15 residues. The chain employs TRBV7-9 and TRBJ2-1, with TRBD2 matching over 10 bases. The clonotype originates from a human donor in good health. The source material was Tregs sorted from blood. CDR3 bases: TGTGCCAGCAGCTTGGTACTAGCGGGATGGGATGAGCAGTTCTTC. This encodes CASSLVLAGWDEQFF.